These 27 T cell receptor beta chains were all obtained from the same sample, sequenced in a study of blood T cells in healthy people across ages. Together with a sample-barcoded 5' primer, a J-beta primer mix was included in a second PCR lasting roughly 6 to 12 cycles. From the 5' RACE reads, TCRdb called clonotypes with MiXCR, one entry per CDR3 protein. This table holds some 1.6 million distinct CDR3 sequences, 34% found once. The sample taken for sequencing was blood. The receptor set was obtained from a woman aged 30 to 39 in good health.

This chain connects TRBV20-1 to TRBJ2-1; 9 bases fit TRBD2. J was trimmed by 12 bases and V by 5 bases; bases with no gene match: 17. The CDR3 spans 15 residues. Looked up from germline, CDR1 is DFQATT and CDR2 is SNEGSKA (reference sequence). CDR3: CSASKGASGKSGQFF. The CDR3 DNA follows: TGCAGTGCTTCGAAGGGGGCTAGCGGGAAAAGCGGGCAGTTCTTC.

The chain uses TRBV21-1 and TRBJ1-4; the tabulated D call, TRBD1, remains unverified against the DNA. TRBV21-1 is flagged as a pseudogene. CDR3 length equals 14 residues. The CDR3 bases are TGTGCCAGCAGCAACGGGACACAAGGGGAAAAACTGTTTTTT. The encoded protein is CASSNGTQGEKLFF.

This clonotype was observed a handful of times. The V gene is TRBV4-1, the J gene TRBJ2-1; 11 nucleotides match TRBD2. The germline V gene encodes CDR1 MGHRA and CDR2 YSYEKL. Trimming cost V 0 bases and J 4 bases; bases outside gene matches: 5. This CDR3 is 17 amino acids long. CDR3 nucleotides: TGCGCCAGCAGCCAAGATGGAGGACTAGCGGGTTACAATGAGCAGTTCTTC. It is translated as CASSQDGGLAGYNEQFF.

This clonotype was detected only a few times. The chain recombines TRBV9 with TRBJ1-2; no clear D gene. Germline V gene data show CDR1 as SGDLS and CDR2 as YYNGEE. This CDR3 spans 15 amino acids. V was pared by 0 bases and J by 0 bases, with 9 bases between. CDR3 residues: CASSVAWESNYGYTF. Here the CDR3 DNA reads TGTGCCAGCAGCGTAGCTTGGGAGTCTAACTATGGCTACACCTTC.

In this sample, this clonotype turned up a few times. The chain recombines TRBV4-2 with TRBJ2-3, with D perhaps matching TRBD2 (6 bases). The CDR3 is 17 residues long. In germline, CDR1 is LGHNA, CDR2 YNFKEQ. V gave up 0 bases and J gave up 3 bases, with 16 bases separating them. CDR3 DNA sequence: TGTGCCAGCAGCCAAGACTTTTCCGGGGGTGGTACAGATACGCAGTATTTT. It encodes CASSQDFSGGGTDTQYF.

V and J are TRBV5-1 and TRBJ2-4; 10 bases fit TRBD1. The CDR3 runs to 17 residues. V trimming: 4 bases; J trimming: 1 base; junction bases outside the gene matches: 8. Per germline, CDR1 SGHRS and CDR2 YFSETQ. CDR3: CASSGGQGDGAKNIQYF. Here the CDR3 DNA reads TGCGCCAGCAGCGGCGGACAGGGGGACGGGGCCAAAAACATTCAGTACTTC.

The V and J genes are TRBV7-2 and TRBJ2-5; TRBD2 agrees at 10 bases. With V trimmed by 4 bases and J by 11 bases, 22 bases remained unmatched. This CDR3 has 18 amino acids. The germline gives CDR1 SGHTA, CDR2 FQGNSA. In nucleotides, the CDR3 is TGTGCCAGCAGCTCTAGGACTAGCGGTACCCCCCTTAAGAATGAGCAGTACTTC. Its protein product is CASSSRTSGTPLKNEQYF. The variable domain in full, with the rest retrieved from reference TRBV7-2 and TRBJ2-5, is GAGVSQSPSNKVTEKGKDVELRCDPISGHTALYWYRQSLGQGLEFLIYFQGNSAPDKSGLPSDRFSAERTGGSVSTLTIQRTQQEDSAVYLCASSSRTSGTPLKNEQYFGPGTRLLVL.

This clonotype occurred a few times. The chain joins TRBV12-3 or TRBV12-4 to TRBJ2-1; D is unclear. Trimming left V 3 bases short and J 6 bases short, with 15 bases between. CDR3 size: 15 residues. This CDR3 reads CASSLGLGLSNEQFF. The CDR3 nucleotides are TGTGCCAGCAGTTTGGGATTAGGGCTCAGCAATGAGCAGTTCTTC.

This clonotype was seen repeatedly, ten times or more. This sequence joins TRBV4-2 and TRBJ2-6; TRBD2 might be the D (6 bases). Germline lookup yields CDR1 LGHNA and CDR2 YNFKEQ. The V and J ends lost 8 bases and 1 base respectively, with 18 bases between them. CDR3 length: 17 amino acids. This CDR3 reads CASGEIAAQSGANVLTF. The CDR3 coding sequence is TGTGCCAGCGGAGAGATAGCGGCCCAATCTGGGGCCAACGTCCTGACTTTC.

J is TRBJ2-3 and V is TRBV20-1, with unresolved D. The V end was cut by 0 bases, the J end by 2 bases, with 9 bases between. This CDR3 has 14 residues. Germline CDR1 reads DFQATT; CDR2 reads SNEGSKA (reference sequence). CDR3 coding DNA: TGCAGTGCTAGAGATCTTAACCCCACAGATACGCAGTATTTT. It encodes CSARDLNPTDTQYF.

J is TRBJ2-6 and V is TRBV7-6; a possible D gene is TRBD1 (6 bases). V dropped 5 bases and J dropped 3 bases, with 17 bases sitting between them. The CDR3 runs to 17 residues. Germline assignment: CDR1 SGHVS and CDR2 FNYEAQ. The DNA of the CDR3 is TGTGCCAGCAGCCCACAGGTGGGACAAGGTGGGGCCAACGTCCTGACTTTC. Translated, it gives CASSPQVGQGGANVLTF.

This clonotype has more than one count but fewer than ten. The chain links TRBV27 to TRBJ2-1; D gene ambiguous. The V end lost 3 bases, the J end lost 8 bases, and 14 bases lay between the germline ends. Germline V gene data show CDR1 as MNHEY and CDR2 as SMNVEV (reference sequence). CDR3 length: 14 amino acids. This CDR3 is CASSFGVDLDEQFF. The CDR3 DNA reads TGTGCCAGCAGTTTCGGCGTTGATTTGGATGAGCAGTTCTTC.

V usage is TRBV6-5 and J usage is TRBJ2-3; D remains ambiguous. The CDR3 extends over 15 amino acids. Germline V CDR1 and CDR2: MNHEY, SVGAGI. Trimming removed 5 bases at V and 1 base at J, with 13 bases between. The CDR3 loop is CASSESPTRTDTQYF. CDR3 sequence (DNA): TGTGCCAGCAGTGAATCCCCTACCCGCACAGATACGCAGTATTTT.

Remarks on this clonotype: A read error may explain this, as a much larger clone is one base away. J is TRBJ2-1 and V is TRBV27; weak D call: TRBD2 (5 bases). The V end lost 5 bases, the J end lost 10 bases, and 15 bases lay between the germline ends. The CDR3 is made up of 13 amino acids. The germline V gene has CDR1 MNHEY and CDR2 SMNVEV (reference sequence). The CDR3 sequence: CASSTGVSYEQFF. The CDR3 bases are TGTGCCAGCAGTACCGGGGTCTCCTACGAGCAGTTCTTC.

Regarding this clonotype: This may stem from a read error, because a much larger clone lies one nucleotide away. V and J are TRBV29-1 and TRBJ2-3, with 7 bases lining up with TRBD2. The V segment lost 4 bases and the J segment 3 bases; nucleotides outside the gene matches: 7. Germline-derived CDR1 and CDR2 are SQVTM and ANQGSEA. This CDR3 comprises 14 residues. In DNA form, the CDR3 reads TGCAGCGTTGCTGCGGGAGTCTCTACAGATACGCAGTATTTT. Protein sequence: CSVAAGVSTDTQYF.

V and J are TRBV4-2 and TRBJ2-3; D is possibly TRBD1 (5 bases). The CDR3 totals 16 residues. The V gene lost 4 bases and the J gene lost 0 bases, with 14 bases spanning the gap. Germline V gene data show CDR1 as LGHNA and CDR2 as YNFKEQ. CDR3 loop: CASSRNAGSSTDTQYF. The CDR3 nucleotides are TGTGCCAGCAGCCGTAACGCAGGGTCTAGCACAGATACGCAGTATTTT.

V is TRBV11-2 and J is TRBJ2-3, with D possibly being TRBD1 (5 bases). The CDR3 sequence is 15 residues long. Per germline, CDR1 SGHAT and CDR2 FQNNGV. The V and J ends lost 6 bases and 6 bases respectively, with 19 bases between them. CDR3 amino acids: CASSRRGSRNDTQYF. In nucleotides, the CDR3 is TGTGCCAGCAGTCGTAGGGGATCCCGGAACGATACGCAGTATTTT. The complete variable domain, with remaining parts taken from reference TRBV11-2 and TRBJ2-3, reads EAGVAQSPRYKIIEKRQSVAFWCNPISGHATLYWYQQILGQGPKLLIQFQNNGVVDDSQLPKDRFSAERLKGVDSTLKIQPAKLEDSAVYLCASSRRGSRNDTQYFGPGTRLTVL.

In DNA, the CDR3 is TGTGCCAGCAGTTTATCAGGGACTAGCGGGACCAATGAGCAGTTCTTC. It codes for CASSLSGTSGTNEQFF. This chain uses TRBV27 with TRBJ2-1; TRBD2 matches at 13 bases. The ends lost 0 bases at V and 6 bases at J; junction bases unmatched: 2. Germline V gives CDR1 MNHEY, CDR2 SMNVEV (reference sequence). The CDR3 is 16 amino acids.

This clonotype was observed a handful of times. The rearrangement joins TRBV6-6 to TRBJ2-1; D call uncertain. Trimming removed 1 base from V and 6 bases from J, with 7 bases in between. The V gene's germline CDR1 is MNHNY and CDR2 SVGAGI (reference sequence). There are 13 residues in the CDR3. CDR3 coding DNA: TGTGCCAGCAGTTACTTGTCTCCCAATGAGCAGTTCTTC. Translating it yields CASSYLSPNEQFF.

This clonotype has ten or more counts. This chain uses TRBV4-1 with TRBJ2-7; 7 nucleotides line up with TRBD1. Germline V lookup: CDR1 MGHRA, CDR2 YSYEKL. V shed 5 bases and J 3 bases; nucleotides not matched to a gene: 4. The CDR3 is 13 amino acids. CDR3 bases: TGCGCCAGCAGCTCCCGGGACAGCTACGAGCAGTACTTC. Protein: CASSSRDSYEQYF.

This chain connects TRBV4-1 to TRBJ1-2, with 9 bases aligning to TRBD1. J gave up 4 bases and V 1 base, and 1 base lay outside the gene matches. This CDR3 is built from 14 residues. From germline, CDR1 is MGHRA and CDR2 YSYEKL. The CDR3 DNA reads TGCGCCAGCAGCCAAGGGGACAGGGCCTATGGCTACACCTTC. Translated, it gives CASSQGDRAYGYTF.

A few counts support this clonotype. CDR3 sequence: CSAKTPGTGNYGYTF. The CDR3 nucleotides read TGCAGTGCTAAAACCCCCGGGACAGGGAACTATGGCTACACCTTC. V and J are TRBV20-1 and TRBJ1-2; 9 bases are a match to TRBD1. The CDR3 has 15 amino acids. After removal of 4 bases from V and 2 bases from J, the junction contained 8 bases not matched to a gene. The V gene's germline CDR1 is DFQATT and CDR2 SNEGSKA (reference sequence).

As concerns this clonotype: A junction end diverges from the germline sequence, so it may reflect a read error. The chain recombines TRBV3-1 with TRBJ2-7; D gene uncertain. CDR3 length: 13 amino acids. Germline V gene sequence: CDR1 LGHDT, CDR2 YNNKEL (reference sequence). CDR3 DNA: TGTGCCAGCAGCCAAGGTTCTTCCTACGATCAGTACTTC. This encodes CASSQGSSYDQYF.

This chain connects TRBV2 to TRBJ2-7; D is perhaps TRBD2 (7 bases). The CDR3 has 12 residues. Germline assignment: CDR1 SNHLY and CDR2 FYNNEI. V lost 7 bases, J lost 5 bases, and 12 bases lay in between. This CDR3 is CASKGGGNEQYF. As DNA, the CDR3 is TGTGCCAGCAAGGGGGGGGGAAACGAGCAGTACTTC.

This clonotype occurred many times. The chain has TRBV14 and TRBJ2-7; 8 positions agree with TRBD1. The CDR3 spans 15 residues. The V segment lost 3 bases and the J segment 4 bases; nucleotides outside the gene matches: 8. Germline lookup yields CDR1 SGHDN and CDR2 FVKESK. This CDR3 is CASSHGQGATYEQYF. For the CDR3, the DNA is TGTGCCAGCAGCCACGGTCAGGGGGCGACTTACGAGCAGTACTTC.

With respect to this clonotype: One end of the junction fails to match germline, which may point to a read error. The chain uses TRBV20-1 and TRBJ2-5; possibly TRBD2 for D (7 bases). This CDR3 contains 12 residues. Per the germline V gene, CDR1 is DFQATT and CDR2 is SNEGSKA (reference sequence). The CDR3 spells CRASTGGETQYF. CDR3 DNA: TGCAGGGCTAGCACGGGGGGCGAGACCCAGTACTTC.

This clonotype was counted only a few times. The junction and the germline gene differ at one end; a read error may be behind it. The chain is built from TRBV25-1 and TRBJ2-7, with TRBD2 as a possible D gene (5 bases). This CDR3 region has 14 residues. CDR1 is MGHDK and CDR2 is SYGVNS in the germline V gene. The CDR3 DNA follows: TGTGCCAGCAGTGAAACCGGGATCTCCTGCGAGCAGTACTTC. Its translation: CASSETGISCEQYF.